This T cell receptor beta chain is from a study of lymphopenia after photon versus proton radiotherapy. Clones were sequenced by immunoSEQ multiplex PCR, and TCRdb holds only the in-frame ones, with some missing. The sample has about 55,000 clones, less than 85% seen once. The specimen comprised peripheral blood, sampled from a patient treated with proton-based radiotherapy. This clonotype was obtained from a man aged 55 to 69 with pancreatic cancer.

CDR3 in DNA: TGTGCCAGCAGCGCCCACCGGGACAGGGAGGGAGATACGCAGTATTTT. As protein: CASSAHRDREGDTQYF. V is TRBV11-2 and J is TRBJ2-3, with 9 bases fitting TRBD1. This CDR3 spans 16 amino acids. Germline assignment: CDR1 SGHAT and CDR2 FQNNGV. Trimming removed 5 bases from V and 5 bases from J; junction bases left unmatched: 11.